These 26 T cell receptor beta chains were all obtained from the same sample, sequenced in a study of patients and donors after allogeneic stem cell transplantation. Via MiXCR, TCRdb re-called the RT-PCR reads, giving one row per CDR3 protein. Of about a million distinct CDR3 sequences in the sample, more than 15% were seen once. Sequenced material: blood, either unsorted or a sorted T cell fraction (not recorded which). The receptor set was obtained from a human donor who was either an allogeneic HSCT recipient or a stem cell or donor lymphocyte infusion donor (not recorded which). It is not recorded whose cells these are; they may come from a transplant donor.

This clonotype was observed at least ten times. The chain joins TRBV12-3 or TRBV12-4 to TRBJ2-3; D unclear. V was trimmed by 3 bases and J by 4 bases, leaving 11 bases between them. There are 14 residues in the CDR3. In DNA, the CDR3 is TGTGCCAGCAGTTTGCTAGTTGGGGCAGATACGCAGTATTTT. Translating gives CASSLLVGADTQYF.

This clonotype has just a few counts. The genes are TRBV3-1 and TRBJ1-1; D may be TRBD1 (6 bases). This CDR3 is built from 17 residues. The germline CDR1 and CDR2 sequences are LGHDT and YNNKEL (reference sequence). Trimming cost V 1 base and J 3 bases, with 18 bases left between them. The CDR3 spells CASSQVTAGVRDTEAFF. The CDR3 DNA reads TGTGCCAGCAGCCAAGTAACGGCAGGGGTAAGGGACACTGAAGCTTTCTTT.

CDR3 loop: CSATVGSYNEQFF. In DNA form, the CDR3 reads TGCAGTGCTACGGTAGGGAGTTACAATGAGCAGTTCTTC. The chain recombines TRBV20-1 with TRBJ2-1, with D possibly matching TRBD2 (5 bases). Trimming removed 4 bases at V and 4 bases at J, with 11 bases between. Germline lookup yields CDR1 DFQATT and CDR2 SNEGSKA (reference sequence). The CDR3 has 13 amino acids.

As for this clonotype: This may be a read error, as it is one base from a much larger clone. V usage is TRBV12-3 or TRBV12-4 and J usage is TRBJ2-1, with 8 nucleotides matching TRBD1. This CDR3 has 15 residues. The CDR3 nucleotides are TGTGTCAGCAGTTCCCGGACAGGGCCCTACAATGAGCAGTTCTTC. Residues: CVSSSRTGPYNEQFF.

V and J are TRBV12-3 or TRBV12-4 and TRBJ1-6, with D perhaps matching TRBD1 (5 bases). This CDR3 has 13 residues. The V gene lost 4 bases and the J gene lost 7 bases, with 8 bases spanning the gap. CDR3 DNA: TGTGCCAGCAGTTGGGACCTAAATTCACCCCTCCACTTT. This codes for CASSWDLNSPLHF.

V is TRBV5-1 and J is TRBJ2-2, with 7 bases identical to TRBD2. The V and J ends lost 5 bases and 3 bases, in that order; junction bases with no gene match: 7. The CDR3 spans 15 residues. Germline CDR1 and CDR2: SGHRS and YFSETQ. The CDR3 DNA reads TGCGCCAGCAGGCGACGGGCGGGAGACACCGGGGAGCTGTTTTTT. Translated, it gives CASRRRAGDTGELFF.

This clonotype was seen a handful of times. Written as DNA, the CDR3 is TGCAGCGTTGAAGTTTTAGGAGGGGGCTATGGCTACACCTTC. It yields the protein CSVEVLGGGYGYTF. This chain uses TRBV29-1 with TRBJ1-2, with a possible D match to TRBD1 (6 bases). V was cut by 1 base and J by 4 bases, with 13 bases left in between. The CDR3 length is 14 residues. The germline gives CDR1 SQVTM, CDR2 ANQGSEA. The full variable domain, with the rest looked up from reference TRBV29-1 and TRBJ1-2, is SAVISQKPSRDICQRGTSLTIQCQVDSQVTMMFWYRQQPGQSLTLIATANQGSEATYESGFVIDKFPISRPNLTFSTLTVSNMSPEDSSIYLCSVEVLGGGYGYTFGSGTRLTVV.

This sequence joins TRBV4-2 and TRBJ2-7; D unresolved. Germline loops: CDR1 LGHNA, CDR2 YNFKEQ. The CDR3 contains 12 residues. Trimming left V 0 bases short and J 7 bases short, with 7 bases between. In nucleotides, the CDR3 is TGTGCCAGCAGCCAAGATAACTTTGAGCAGTACTTC. Residues: CASSQDNFEQYF.

DNA of the CDR3: TGTGCCAGCAGTACCAGGAAAGGGAGCAATCAGCCCCAGCATTTT. This encodes CASSTRKGSNQPQHF. The V and J genes are TRBV12-3 or TRBV12-4 and TRBJ1-5; D is unclear. This CDR3 has 15 residues. Trimming stripped 5 bases from V and 1 base from J, with 12 bases between.

V usage is TRBV5-6 and J usage is TRBJ2-5, with a possible D match to TRBD1 (8 bases). Trimming left V 4 bases short and J 5 bases short, with 18 bases between. This CDR3 comprises 15 residues. CDR1 and CDR2 (germline): SGHDT, YYEEEE. The CDR3 DNA follows: TGTGCCAGCAGCGGGGGCACAGGGGGGGACGAGACCCAGTACTTC. Amino acids: CASSGGTGGDETQYF. Supplemented by reference TRBV5-6 and TRBJ2-5, the full variable domain reads DAGVTQSPTHLIKTRGQQVTLRCSPKSGHDTVSWYQQALGQGPQFIFQYYEEEERQRGNFPDRFSGHQFPNYSSELNVNALLLGDSALYLCASSGGTGGDETQYFGPGTRLLVL.

This clonotype has just a few counts. The chain combines TRBV5-1 with TRBJ1-2; weak D call: TRBD1 (5 bases). The germline gives CDR1 SGHRS, CDR2 YFSETQ. CDR3 length: 15 amino acids. V lost 5 bases and J lost 0, with 14 bases in between. CDR3 DNA: TGCGCCAGCAGGGACGTCCAGGGAACTAACTATGGCTACACCTTC. Amino acids: CASRDVQGTNYGYTF. Variable domain in full (rest from reference TRBV5-1 and TRBJ1-2): KAGVTQTPRYLIKTRGQQVTLSCSPISGHRSVSWYQQTPGQGLQFLFEYFSETQRNKGNFPGRFSGRQFSNSRSEMNVSTLELGDSALYLCASRDVQGTNYGYTFGSGTRLTVV.

This clonotype turned up a few times. J is TRBJ2-1 and V is TRBV29-1; D gene ambiguous. The germline V and J ends were trimmed by 2 bases and 10 bases, with 15 bases remaining between them. Germline lookup yields CDR1 SQVTM and CDR2 ANQGSEA. The CDR3 sequence is 13 residues long. The CDR3 nucleotides read TGCAGCGTTGAACTCCGAGCCACAACAGAGCAGTTCTTC. It yields the protein CSVELRATTEQFF.

A few counts support this clonotype. The genes are TRBV7-6 and TRBJ2-7; D gene unclear. The CDR3 has 14 amino acids. CDR1 and CDR2 from the germline V gene are SGHVS and FNYEAQ. V lost 5 bases and J 6 bases, leaving 17 bases between the germline ends. CDR3 region: CASSPNAWGREQYF. The CDR3 coding sequence is TGTGCCAGCAGCCCAAATGCCTGGGGTCGCGAGCAGTACTTC.

This clonotype was counted a few times. The chain couples TRBV7-9 to TRBJ1-4; possibly TRBD1 for D (6 bases). The CDR3 is 15 residues long. V lost 5 bases, J lost 4 bases, and 14 bases lay in between. Germline-derived CDR1 and CDR2 are SEHNR and FQNEAQ (reference sequence). The chain's CDR3 is CASSPGTSYNEKLFF. Here the CDR3 DNA reads TGTGCCAGCAGCCCCGGGACATCCTATAATGAAAAACTGTTTTTT.

V usage is TRBV20-1 and J usage is TRBJ1-1, with D possibly matching TRBD1 (6 bases). Germline V lookup: CDR1 DFQATT, CDR2 SNEGSKA (reference sequence). This CDR3 region has 13 residues. Trimming cost V 3 bases and J 13 bases, with 21 bases left between them. The CDR3 nucleotides are TGCAGTGCTAGGAGATCATCTAACAGGGCGGATTTCTTT. It encodes CSARRSSNRADFF.

The rearrangement joins TRBV4-2 to TRBJ2-6; TRBD1 matches 7 bases. The ends lost 3 bases at V and 0 bases at J; junction bases unmatched: 11. This CDR3 comprises 19 residues. CDR1 LGHNA and CDR2 YNFKEQ come from the germline V gene. The CDR3 DNA is TGTGCCAGCAGCCATCCTCTAGGGGGCCAAGGCTCTGGGGCCAACGTCCTGACTTTC. Amino acids: CASSHPLGGQGSGANVLTF.

V usage is TRBV5-6 and J usage is TRBJ2-3; perhaps TRBD1 as D (6 bases). Looked up from germline, CDR1 is SGHDT and CDR2 is YYEEEE. The CDR3 runs to 15 residues. With 3 bases removed from V and 0 bases from J, the gap between germline ends came to 11 bases. CDR3 in amino acids: CASSSPGQSTDTQYF. The CDR3, as DNA: TGTGCCAGCAGCTCCCCGGGACAAAGCACAGATACGCAGTATTTT.

This clonotype was detected once. The chain combines TRBV9 with TRBJ2-5, with D perhaps being TRBD1 or TRBD2 (6 bases each). V lost 0 bases and J 2 bases, leaving 14 bases between the germline ends. Per germline, CDR1 SGDLS and CDR2 YYNGEE. The CDR3 is made up of 16 amino acids. CDR3 in amino acids: CASSVEGGHSQETQYF. The CDR3 DNA reads as TGTGCCAGCAGCGTAGAGGGGGGACACAGTCAAGAGACCCAGTACTTC.

This chain connects TRBV5-1 to TRBJ1-2; no clear D gene. Germline lookup yields CDR1 SGHRS and CDR2 YFSETQ. The ends were cut back, 4 bases at V and 0 bases at J, with 10 bases in the middle. The CDR3 contains 14 residues. The CDR3 sequence: CASSQQLANYGYTF. The CDR3, as DNA: TGCGCCAGCAGCCAGCAGTTAGCTAACTATGGCTACACCTTC.

This clonotype was recorded at least ten times. At one of its ends the junction is not consistent with the germline gene, which may arise from a read error. The chain joins TRBV5-1 to TRBJ2-1; 11 bases are shared with TRBD2. This CDR3 contains 16 residues. Germline V gene lookup returns CDR1 SGHRS and CDR2 YFSETQ. The CDR3 here is CASSHPGTSGYNEQFF. Here the CDR3 DNA reads TGTGCCAGCAGTCACCCCGGGACTAGCGGATACAATGAGCAGTTCTTC.

The rearrangement joins TRBV24-1 to TRBJ2-3; D call uncertain. Trimming removed 1 base from V and 5 bases from J, with 9 bases in between. The V gene's germline CDR1 is KGHDR and CDR2 SFDVKD. This CDR3 is built from 14 residues. The CDR3, as DNA: TGTGCCACCAGTGATTTATCCCCGGGAGATACGCAGTATTTT. It specifies CATSDLSPGDTQYF.

In this sample, this clonotype turned up many times. V usage is TRBV6-5 and J usage is TRBJ2-3; D unclear. CDR3 length equals 17 residues. Trimming pared 1 base from V and 0 bases from J, leaving 14 bases between. CDR1 and CDR2 from the germline V gene are MNHEY and SVGAGI. In DNA form, the CDR3 reads TGTGCCAGCAGTTACTGGCTGGCGCCTACTAGCACAGATACGCAGTATTTT. Translation gives CASSYWLAPTSTDTQYF.

This chain joins TRBV30 and TRBJ2-7, with TRBD2 matching 12 bases. CDR1 GTSNPN and CDR2 SVGIG come from the germline V gene (reference sequence). The CDR3 runs to 13 residues. V lost 5 bases to trimming and J lost 5 bases; unmatched junction nucleotides: 4. CDR3 sequence reads: CAWASGGANEQYF. CDR3 sequence (DNA): TGTGCCTGGGCTAGCGGGGGGGCCAACGAGCAGTACTTC. The whole variable domain, filled in from reference TRBV30 and TRBJ2-7, reads SQTIHQWPATLVQPVGSPLSLECTVEGTSNPNLYWYRQAAGRGLQLLFYSVGIGQISSEVPQNLSASRPQDRQFILSSKKLLLSDSGFYLCAWASGGANEQYFGPGTRLTVT.

The chain couples TRBV29-1 to TRBJ1-1; D uncertain. CDR3 length: 13 amino acids. Trimming pared 3 bases from V and 0 bases from J, leaving 8 bases between. Per the germline V gene, CDR1 is SQVTM and CDR2 is ANQGSEA. The CDR3 reads CSVDGGLNTEAFF. The CDR3 nucleotides are TGCAGCGTTGATGGCGGACTGAACACTGAAGCTTTCTTT.

This clonotype was seen only a few times. The chain carries TRBV7-9 and TRBJ1-4, with TRBD1 identical over 10 bases. The CDR3 loop spans 15 amino acids. V gave up 5 bases and J gave up 10 bases; unmatched junction bases: 10. The V gene's germline CDR1 is SEHNR and CDR2 FQNEAQ (reference sequence). The CDR3 nucleotides are TGTGCCAGCAGCCACTCCGGGACAGGGGTGGTAAAACTGTTTTTT. Translating gives CASSHSGTGVVKLFF.

The chain is built from TRBV3-1 and TRBJ2-5; D may correspond to TRBD1 or TRBD2 (6 bases each). V lost 0 bases, J lost 5 bases, and 13 bases lay in between. From germline, CDR1 is LGHDT and CDR2 YNNKEL (reference sequence). The CDR3 is 15 amino acids. The CDR3 sequence: CASSQESGGRETQYF. For the CDR3, the DNA is TGTGCCAGCAGCCAAGAATCTGGGGGGCGGGAGACCCAGTACTTC.